This T cell receptor beta chain was captured by sequencing in a study of T cells after yellow fever vaccination. Study-level results: Booster sampling recovered most clones from primary vaccination (roughly 96% CD4, roughly 86% CD8).

This clonotype appeared many times. Its antigen is not known. The V segment lost 5 bases and the J segment 0 bases; nucleotides outside the gene matches: 4. In germline, CDR1 is SGHAT, CDR2 FQNNGV. The CDR3 contains 14 residues. TCRdb recomputed calls from the 5' RACE reads with MiXCR, one row per CDR3 protein. The sample lists approximately 93,000 distinct CDR3 sequences, about 5.8% occurring once. Here the sequenced sample was CD8+ T cells sorted from PBMCs, taken 10 days after the yellow fever booster vaccination. The TCR originated in a man aged 18 to 29 who received the YFV17D yellow fever vaccine. The chain carries TRBV11-2 and TRBJ2-7; 7 nucleotides agree with TRBD2. The CDR3 nucleotides are TGTGCCAGCAGCCACGGGGGGAGCTCCTACGAGCAGTACTTC. Its protein is CASSHGGSSYEQYF.